This TCR beta chain originates from a study of blood T cell repertoires in COVID-19. Study-wide background: Acute and convalescent COVID-19 specimens originated in the United States, Italy and Spain. Nucleic acid was either cDNA or gDNA, and it came from T cells, B-cell-depleted T cells, or PBMCs.

The repertoire was sequenced with immunoSEQ multiplex PCR; TCRdb's copy has only in-frame clones and lacks some. Of 85,000 to 100,000 clones listed, less than 90% were seen once; the top ten hold about 4%. The sequence was collected from a man in his 60s with acute or convalescent COVID-19. The specimen sequenced was peripheral blood.

The chain's CDR3 is CASSRQPERTIYF. Here the CDR3 DNA reads TGTGCCAGCAGTCGACAGCCGGAACGTACCATATATTTT. The chain joins TRBV12-3 or TRBV12-4 to TRBJ1-3, with D possibly TRBD1 on 5 matching bases. Between the trimmed V and J ends, which lost 5 bases and 10 bases, there was a span of 15 bases. The length of the CDR3 is 13 residues.